The 28 T cell receptor beta chains below were found in one sample sequenced in a study of blood T cell repertoires in COVID-19. Sequencing used immunoSEQ multiplex PCR; TCRdb keeps in-frame clones, though not all of them. This table holds around 210,000 clones, roughly 80% found once. Sequencing was done on a sample of peripheral blood. The receptors originated from an older woman with acute or convalescent COVID-19.

This clone was counted once. The gene calls are TRBV4-1 and TRBJ2-5; TRBD2 matches 15 bases. The CDR3 consists of 17 residues. Germline CDR1 MGHRA, CDR2 YSYEKL. Unmatched junction bases numbered 5, after V lost 1 base and J lost 5 bases. CDR3 sequence (DNA): TGCGCCAGCAGCCAAGGGACTAGCGGGAGGGCGGGGGAGACCCAGTACTTC. It codes for CASSQGTSGRAGETQYF.

The chain combines TRBV6-6 with TRBJ2-7; D is unclear. Trimming stripped 1 base from V and 0 bases from J, with 10 bases between. The CDR3 is made up of 15 amino acids. In germline, CDR1 is MNHNY, CDR2 SVGAGI (reference sequence). DNA for the CDR3: TGTGCCAGCAGTTACTTACGGCGCGGCTCCTACGAGCAGTACTTC. It codes for CASSYLRRGSYEQYF.

The CDR3 is CASSPAGGQETQYF. CDR3 in DNA: TGTGCCAGCAGTCCAGCGGGAGGGCAAGAGACCCAGTACTTC. The gene calls are TRBV6-5 and TRBJ2-5; TRBD2 matches at 10 bases. With V trimmed by 5 bases and J by 2 bases, 2 bases remained unmatched. This CDR3 comprises 14 residues. Germline CDR1 reads MNHEY; CDR2 reads SVGAGI.

V gene TRBV3-1 (or the pseudogene TRBV3-2) combines with J gene TRBJ1-2, with D perhaps TRBD1 (6 bases). V was cut by 0 bases and J by 6 bases, with 23 bases left in between. The CDR3 covers 18 residues. CDR1 and CDR2 (germline): LGHDT, YNNKEL (reference sequence). Here the CDR3 reads CASSQDYPSRGAINGYTF. DNA for the CDR3: TGTGCCAGCAGCCAAGATTATCCGTCTCGGGGGGCCATCAATGGCTACACCTTC.

This clone has just a few counts. This CDR3 reads CASSPYWTSGSPAIYEQYF. The CDR3, as DNA: TGTGCCAGCAGTCCTTACTGGACTAGCGGGAGTCCGGCGATTTACGAGCAGTACTTC. The chain uses TRBV28 and TRBJ2-7, with 13 bases aligning to TRBD2. V was pared by 5 bases and J by 4 bases, with 17 bases of the junction left unmatched. Germline V gene sequence: CDR1 MDHEN, CDR2 SYDVKM. The CDR3 extends over 19 amino acids.

Concerning this clone: One end of the junction does not line up with germline, which may come from a read error. The chain has TRBV3-1 (or the pseudogene TRBV3-2) and TRBJ2-1, with 10 bases aligning to TRBD2. The CDR3 is made up of 20 amino acids. Germline assignment: CDR1 LGHDT and CDR2 YNNKEL (reference sequence). The CDR3 is CAGSQGQSSGRRSSYNEQFF. CDR3 in DNA: TGTGCCGGCAGCCAAGGTCAGAGTAGCGGGAGGCGTAGCTCCTACAATGAGCAGTTCTTC.

The V and J genes are TRBV6-5 and TRBJ2-1, with 7 nucleotides matching TRBD1. V lost 6 bases to trimming and J lost 4 bases; unmatched junction nucleotides: 0. CDR3 length: 12 residues. Germline CDR1 and CDR2: MNHEY and SVGAGI. The CDR3 region is CASRGQYNEQFF. The DNA for the CDR3 is TGTGCCAGCAGGGGACAGTACAATGAGCAGTTCTTC.

This chain uses TRBV7-6 with TRBJ2-2; D unclear. This CDR3 region has 15 residues. In germline, CDR1 is SGHVS, CDR2 FNYEAQ. V shed 6 bases and J shed 1 base, with 12 bases lying between them. CDR3: CASRISTGNTGELFF. DNA of the CDR3: TGTGCCAGCAGGATTTCGACTGGGAACACCGGGGAGCTGTTTTTT. The whole variable domain, filled in from reference TRBV7-6 and TRBJ2-2, reads GAGVSQSPRYKVTKRGQDVALRCDPISGHVSLYWYRQALGQGPEFLTYFNYEAQQDKSGLPNDRFSAERPEGSISTLTIQRTEQRDSAMYRCASRISTGNTGELFFGEGSRLTVL.

This clone was recorded once. The J gene is TRBJ2-2, the V gene TRBV7-3; 13 nucleotides align to TRBD2. Germline CDR1 and CDR2: SGHTA and FQGTGA. V was clipped by 3 bases and J by 7 bases; unmatched bases: 5. The CDR3 runs 16 residues. The CDR3 region has the DNA TGTGCCAGCAGCTTTGGACTAGCGGGAGCGGGCGGGGAGCTGTTTTTT. Translation: CASSFGLAGAGGELFF.

The chain links TRBV5-1 to TRBJ2-2, with a weak D call TRBD2 (7 bases). CDR1 and CDR2 from the germline V gene are SGHRS and YFSETQ. The V end lost 2 bases, the J end lost 5 bases, and 22 bases lay between the germline ends. This CDR3 comprises 18 residues. CDR3 nucleotides: TGCGCCAGCAGCTTTCGGGGGGCCCAAATTACTGGTACCGGGGAGCTGTTTTTT. It encodes CASSFRGAQITGTGELFF.

On this clone itself: Distinct nucleotide sequences in the sample also encode this CDR3. The chain carries TRBV24-1 and TRBJ2-5, with 14 bases identical to TRBD2. CDR1 and CDR2 from the germline V gene are KGHDR and SFDVKD. The CDR3 has 16 amino acids. V shed 2 bases and J 4 bases; nucleotides not matched to a gene: 2. CDR3 sequence: CATSDSGLAGGETQYF. The CDR3 DNA reads TGTGCCACCAGTGATTCAGGACTAGCGGGAGGAGAGACCCAGTACTTC.

The V and J genes are TRBV5-4 and TRBJ1-3, with a possible D match to TRBD1 (6 bases). Trimming left V 4 bases short and J 0 bases short, with 14 bases between. This CDR3 spans 16 amino acids. In germline, CDR1 is SGHNT, CDR2 YYREEE (reference sequence). CDR3 amino acids: CASSSRQDGSGNTIYF. The CDR3, as DNA: TGTGCCAGCAGCAGTAGACAGGACGGCTCTGGAAACACCATATATTTT.

This clone showed up just a few times. This chain connects TRBV15 to TRBJ1-4; 7 bases fit TRBD1. CDR3 length: 15 residues. The germline CDR1 and CDR2 sequences are LNHNV and YYDKDF (reference sequence). Unmatched junction bases numbered 12, after V lost 6 bases and J lost 8 bases. CDR3: CATRVDDRVLEKLFF. CDR3 in DNA: TGTGCCACCAGAGTAGACGACAGGGTTTTGGAAAAACTGTTTTTT.

This sequence joins TRBV3-1 (or the pseudogene TRBV3-2) and TRBJ2-7; 7 nucleotides agree with TRBD2. Germline CDR1 LGHDT, CDR2 YNNKEL (reference sequence). The CDR3 runs to 16 residues. The junction had 12 bases not matched to a gene; V was cut back by 1 base and J by 6 bases. DNA of the CDR3: TGTGCCAGCAGCCAAGTTCCCATCTCTAGCGGAGGCGAGCAGTACTTC. Translated, it gives CASSQVPISSGGEQYF.

This chain uses TRBV6-5 with TRBJ2-1; 7 bases map to TRBD2. The germline gives CDR1 MNHEY, CDR2 SVGAGI. With 5 bases clipped from V and 2 bases from J, the junction kept 6 bases outside the gene matches. The CDR3 consists of 15 residues. CDR3 region: CASSPGLPPYNEQFF. Written as DNA, the CDR3 is TGTGCCAGCAGTCCGGGACTACCCCCCTACAATGAGCAGTTCTTC.

This chain uses TRBV19 with TRBJ2-7, with 7 positions matching TRBD2. This CDR3 contains 14 residues. CDR1 and CDR2 (germline): LNHDA, SQIVND (reference sequence). With 3 bases clipped from V and 3 bases from J, the junction kept 5 bases outside the gene matches. As DNA, the CDR3 is TGTGCCAGTAGTATGGGGGGGGATATCTACGAGCAGTACTTC. Translation: CASSMGGDIYEQYF.

This clone has only a few counts. The chain links TRBV7-9 to TRBJ2-1, with 9 bases lining up with TRBD2. CDR3 length equals 17 residues. Germline loops: CDR1 SEHNR, CDR2 FQNEAQ (reference sequence). J gave up 5 bases and V 2 bases, and 10 bases lay outside the gene matches. The CDR3 sequence is CASSLSGTSTRNNEQFF. The CDR3 coding sequence is TGTGCCAGCAGCTTATCTGGGACTAGCACCAGGAACAATGAGCAGTTCTTC.

The chain has TRBV7-3 and TRBJ2-2; a weak D match, TRBD2 (7 bases). There are 15 residues in the CDR3. The germline V gene encodes CDR1 SGHTA and CDR2 FQGTGA. V dropped 2 bases and J dropped 5 bases, with 12 bases sitting between them. The CDR3: CASSLQGRETGELFF. The DNA for the CDR3 is TGTGCCAGCAGCTTACAGGGGCGGGAGACCGGGGAGCTGTTTTTT. The entire variable domain, with the rest obtained from reference TRBV7-3 and TRBJ2-2, is as follows: GAGVSQTPSNKVTEKGKYVELRCDPISGHTALYWYRQSLGQGPEFLIYFQGTGAADDSGLPNDRFFAVRPEGSVSTLKIQRTERGDSAVYLCASSLQGRETGELFFGEGSRLTVL.

This chain connects TRBV15 to TRBJ2-2; 8 bases match TRBD2. The length of the CDR3 is 17 residues. V dropped 0 bases and J dropped 5; count of bases not matched to a gene: 8. Germline V gene sequence: CDR1 LNHNV, CDR2 YYDKDF (reference sequence). In nucleotides, the CDR3 is TGTGCCACCAGCAGAGATCAGCGGGAGAGAGGTACCGGGGAGCTGTTTTTT. Amino acid sequence: CATSRDQRERGTGELFF.

V usage is TRBV18 and J usage is TRBJ2-7, with 11 bases matching TRBD1. CDR1 is KGHSH and CDR2 is LQKENI in the germline V gene. This CDR3 is 13 amino acids long. The V and J ends lost 6 bases and 4 bases, in that order; junction bases with no gene match: 2. CDR3 region: CASSGQGAYEQYF. CDR3 coding DNA: TGTGCCAGCTCCGGACAGGGGGCATACGAGCAGTACTTC. Based on the CDR3 plus reference TRBV18 and TRBJ2-7, the full variable domain is NAGVMQNPRHLVRRRGQEARLRCSPMKGHSHVYWYRQLPEEGLKFMVYLQKENIIDESGMPKERFSAEFPKEGPSILRIQQVVRGDSAAYFCASSGQGAYEQYFGPGTRLTVT.

This chain uses TRBV4-1 with TRBJ1-3, with a weak D call TRBD1 (5 bases). CDR1 is MGHRA and CDR2 is YSYEKL in the germline V gene. V lost 1 base, J lost 0 bases, and 10 bases lay in between. The CDR3 extends over 16 amino acids. CDR3 in DNA: TGCGCCAGCAGCCAAGTGGGGCAGAACTCTGGAAACACCATATATTTT. Translated: CASSQVGQNSGNTIYF.

The gene calls are TRBV5-1 and TRBJ1-2; 8 bases fit TRBD1. CDR1 is SGHRS and CDR2 is YFSETQ in the germline V gene. V shed 6 bases and J 2 bases; nucleotides not matched to a gene: 6. This CDR3 has 14 residues. CDR3 protein: CASNTGGQNYGYTF. Written as DNA, the CDR3 is TGCGCCAGCAACACAGGGGGACAGAACTATGGCTACACCTTC.

The genes are TRBV12-3 or TRBV12-4 and TRBJ1-1; 9 bases agree with TRBD1. The CDR3 is made up of 13 amino acids. The V and J ends lost 5 bases and 11 bases, in that order; junction bases with no gene match: 9. In nucleotides, the CDR3 is TGTGCCAGCAGTCCCACAGGGGGCGGAGGGGCTTTCTTT. This translates into CASSPTGGGGAFF.

This chain uses TRBV6-1 with TRBJ2-2; D is perhaps TRBD2 (5 bases). V lost 3 bases to trimming and J lost 4 bases, with 18 bases between them. The CDR3 covers 17 residues. The V gene's germline CDR1 is MNHNS and CDR2 SASEGT. CDR3 bases: TGTGCCAGCAGTGAGGAGAATTTGGTACTAGGCACCGGGGAGCTGTTTTTT. It encodes CASSEENLVLGTGELFF.

The rearrangement joins TRBV30 to TRBJ2-7, with 9 bases lining up with TRBD1. The V and J ends lost 8 bases and 3 bases, in that order; junction bases with no gene match: 8. CDR3 size: 13 residues. Germline CDR1 GTSNPN, CDR2 SVGIG (reference sequence). The CDR3 sequence is CAMDRGLFYEQYF. Here the CDR3 DNA reads TGTGCCATGGACAGGGGTCTCTTCTACGAGCAGTACTTC. The full variable domain, in which reference TRBV30 and TRBJ2-7 provide the parts outside the CDR3, is SQTIHQWPATLVQPVGSPLSLECTVEGTSNPNLYWYRQAAGRGLQLLFYSVGIGQISSEVPQNLSASRPQDRQFILSSKKLLLSDSGFYLCAMDRGLFYEQYFGPGTRLTVT.

CDR3 nucleotide sequence: TGTGCCAGCAGCCTTGGGGGGGCTGCCACCTACGAGCAGTACTTC. Translated: CASSLGGAATYEQYF. V is TRBV7-6 and J is TRBJ2-7, with D perhaps matching TRBD2 (7 bases). The CDR3 covers 15 residues. V shed 5 bases and J shed 2 bases, with 16 bases lying between them. Germline CDR1 is SGHVS and CDR2 is FNYEAQ.

V is TRBV3-1 (or the pseudogene TRBV3-2) and J is TRBJ1-4; TRBD1 matches at 7 bases. CDR1 and CDR2 (germline): LGHDT, YNNKEL (reference sequence). The CDR3 is made up of 14 amino acids. V shed 1 base and J 8 bases; nucleotides not matched to a gene: 4. The CDR3 coding sequence is TGTGCCAGCAGCCAAGGGACAGGTGGGGAAAAACTGTTTTTT. Protein sequence: CASSQGTGGEKLFF.

V and J are TRBV27 and TRBJ1-5, with D possibly TRBD1 on 6 matching bases. In germline, CDR1 is MNHEY, CDR2 SMNVEV (reference sequence). V was clipped by 1 base and J by 2 bases, with 18 bases between them. The CDR3 spans 18 residues. The CDR3 region is CASSLCKSRDTCNQPQHF. CDR3 nucleotides: TGTGCCAGCAGTTTATGCAAGTCCCGGGACACATGCAATCAGCCCCAGCATTTT.